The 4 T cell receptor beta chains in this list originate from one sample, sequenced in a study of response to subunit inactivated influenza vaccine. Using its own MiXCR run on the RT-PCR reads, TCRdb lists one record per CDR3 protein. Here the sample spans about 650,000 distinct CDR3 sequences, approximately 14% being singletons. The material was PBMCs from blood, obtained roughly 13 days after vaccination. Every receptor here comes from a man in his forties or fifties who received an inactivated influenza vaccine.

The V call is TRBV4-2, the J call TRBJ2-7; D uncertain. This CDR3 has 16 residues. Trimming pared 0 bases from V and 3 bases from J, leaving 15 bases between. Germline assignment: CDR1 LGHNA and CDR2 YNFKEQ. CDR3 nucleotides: TGTGCCAGCAGCCAAGATTGGCCAACCACCTTCTACGAGCAGTACTTC. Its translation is CASSQDWPTTFYEQYF.

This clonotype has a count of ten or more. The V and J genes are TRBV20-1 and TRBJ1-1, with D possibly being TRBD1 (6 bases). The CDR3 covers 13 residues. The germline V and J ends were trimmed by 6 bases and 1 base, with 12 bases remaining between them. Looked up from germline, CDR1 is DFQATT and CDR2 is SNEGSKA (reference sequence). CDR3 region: CSASQGTNTEAFF. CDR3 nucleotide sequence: TGCAGTGCATCGCAGGGGACGAACACTGAAGCTTTCTTT.

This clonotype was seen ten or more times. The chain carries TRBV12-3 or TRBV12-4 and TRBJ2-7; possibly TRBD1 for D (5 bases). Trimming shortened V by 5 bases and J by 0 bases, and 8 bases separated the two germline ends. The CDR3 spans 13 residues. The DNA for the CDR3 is TGTGCCAGCAGTAGACAGAGCTCCTACGAGCAGTACTTC. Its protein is CASSRQSSYEQYF.

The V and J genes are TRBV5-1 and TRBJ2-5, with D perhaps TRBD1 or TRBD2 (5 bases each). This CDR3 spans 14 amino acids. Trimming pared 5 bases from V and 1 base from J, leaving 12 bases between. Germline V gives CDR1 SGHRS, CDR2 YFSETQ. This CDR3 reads CASRDGAPQETQYF. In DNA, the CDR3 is TGCGCCAGCAGAGACGGGGCCCCCCAAGAGACCCAGTACTTC. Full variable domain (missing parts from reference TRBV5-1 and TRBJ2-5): KAGVTQTPRYLIKTRGQQVTLSCSPISGHRSVSWYQQTPGQGLQFLFEYFSETQRNKGNFPGRFSGRQFSNSRSEMNVSTLELGDSALYLCASRDGAPQETQYFGPGTRLLVL.